One and the same sample provided the 10 T cell receptor beta chains below, sequenced in a study of blood T cell repertoires in COVID-19. Clones were sequenced by immunoSEQ multiplex PCR, and TCRdb holds only the in-frame ones, with some missing. Altogether a few hundred thousand clones are present, 70% to 90% being singletons, with the ten largest covering less than 6%. Sequenced sample: PBMCs or T cells enriched from blood (not recorded which). The receptor source for this set is a woman in her 30s who had recovered from COVID-19.

This chain uses TRBV13 with TRBJ1-1; weak D call: TRBD1 (5 bases). There are 14 residues in the CDR3. The V gene lost 5 bases and the J gene lost 6 bases, with 16 bases spanning the gap. Germline V CDR1 and CDR2: PRHDT, FYEKMQ (reference sequence). The CDR3 is CASSSTRDSAEAFF. The CDR3 nucleotides are TGTGCCAGCAGCAGTACTCGGGACTCGGCTGAAGCTTTCTTT.

The chain combines TRBV5-6 with TRBJ1-6; 11 positions agree with TRBD1. V lost 4 bases, J lost 5 bases, and 5 bases stayed unmatched. Germline V gene lookup returns CDR1 SGHDT and CDR2 YYEEEE. The CDR3 extends over 16 amino acids. Here the CDR3 reads CASSPRTGGDNSPLHF. CDR3 DNA: TGTGCCAGCAGCCCGCGGACAGGGGGCGATAATTCACCCCTCCACTTT.

This chain joins TRBV19 and TRBJ1-5, with a possible D match to TRBD1 (5 bases). V dropped 0 bases and J dropped 7 bases, with 13 bases sitting between them. This CDR3 region has 15 residues. Germline CDR1 reads LNHDA; CDR2 reads SQIVND (reference sequence). The CDR3 coding sequence is TGTGCCAGTAGTATAGATTCGGGGGGGAAACAGCCCCAGCATTTT. It encodes CASSIDSGGKQPQHF.

The chain joins TRBV7-3 to TRBJ1-1, with TRBD1 matching over 9 bases. The length of the CDR3 is 16 residues. Looked up from germline, CDR1 is SGHTA and CDR2 is FQGTGA. With 2 bases clipped from V and 1 base from J, the junction kept 5 bases outside the gene matches. This CDR3 is CASSLWTGVGNTEAFF. In DNA form, the CDR3 reads TGTGCCAGCAGCTTATGGACAGGGGTCGGGAACACTGAAGCTTTCTTT.

The chain joins TRBV27 to TRBJ1-4; TRBD1 agrees at 11 bases. CDR3 length: 14 amino acids. Germline trimming cut 4 bases from V and 7 bases from J; bases unmatched to any gene: 2. CDR1 and CDR2 (germline): MNHEY, SMNVEV (reference sequence). CDR3 residues: CASSSDRGLEKLFF. The CDR3, as DNA: TGTGCCAGCAGTTCGGACAGGGGGCTTGAAAAACTGTTTTTT.

The chain combines TRBV5-1 with TRBJ1-1; D remains unclear. The CDR3 totals 13 residues. The V and J ends lost 0 bases and 6 bases respectively, with 9 bases between them. Germline assignment: CDR1 SGHRS and CDR2 YFSETQ. CDR3 region: CASSLGAPPEAFF. The CDR3, as DNA: TGCGCCAGCAGCTTGGGGGCGCCCCCTGAAGCTTTCTTT.

This chain links TRBV5-1 with TRBJ2-3; D unresolved. Per germline, CDR1 SGHRS and CDR2 YFSETQ. The CDR3 is made up of 14 amino acids. V lost 3 bases to trimming and J lost 0 bases, with 8 bases between them. CDR3 amino acids: CASSSTSSTDTQYF. In nucleotides, the CDR3 is TGCGCCAGCAGCTCTACCTCTAGCACAGATACGCAGTATTTT.

This chain uses TRBV4-3 with TRBJ1-1; TRBD1 matches 7 bases. Germline lookup yields CDR1 LGHNA and CDR2 YSLEER. J was trimmed by 4 bases and V by 4 bases; bases with no gene match: 9. The CDR3 covers 15 residues. CDR3 DNA: TGCGCCAGCAGCCCGGGGACAGTCCGGGGCACTGAAGCTTTCTTT. This codes for CASSPGTVRGTEAFF.

V usage is TRBV7-2 and J usage is TRBJ1-1; 9 bases are a match to TRBD1. The ends lost 5 bases at V and 4 bases at J; junction bases unmatched: 8. Germline values: CDR1 SGHTA, CDR2 FQGNSA. The CDR3 runs to 15 residues. The CDR3 spells CASSTWTGAGTEAFF. The CDR3 DNA sequence: TGTGCCAGCAGCACCTGGACAGGGGCTGGCACTGAAGCTTTCTTT.

The rearrangement links TRBV6-2 or TRBV6-3 to TRBJ1-5, with a weak D call TRBD1 (6 bases). The CDR3 covers 15 residues. Per the germline V gene, CDR1 is MNHEY and CDR2 is SVGEGT. V gave up 5 bases and J gave up 0 bases, with 11 bases separating them. The CDR3 sequence is CASSRGTYSNQPQHF. In DNA form, the CDR3 reads TGTGCCAGCAGTAGGGGGACATATAGCAATCAGCCCCAGCATTTT.